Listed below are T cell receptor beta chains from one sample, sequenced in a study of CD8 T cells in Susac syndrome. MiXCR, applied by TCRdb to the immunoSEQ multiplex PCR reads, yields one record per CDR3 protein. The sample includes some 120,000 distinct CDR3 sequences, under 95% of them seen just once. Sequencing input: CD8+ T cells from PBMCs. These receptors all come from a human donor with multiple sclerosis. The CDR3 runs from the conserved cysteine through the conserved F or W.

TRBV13	CASSEGLGSGELFF
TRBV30	CAWSVSNEQYF
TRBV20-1	CSARDKGGRRSYNEQFF
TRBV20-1	CSARNYEGLQNTGELFF
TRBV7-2	CASSLGYTEAFF
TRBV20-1	CSAPGQSTTQYF
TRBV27	CASSPRGSETQYF
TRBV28	CASSHRGRGTEAFF
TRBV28	CASRSTRKFEQYF
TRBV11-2	CASSLGRTVWHEQYF
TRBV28	CASSFNPQGYNYGYTF
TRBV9	CASSYGPGEEETQYF
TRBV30	CAWRDVVGYEQYF
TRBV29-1	CSGAWDEQFF
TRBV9	CASSSVPSIQETQYF
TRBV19	CASRIQGDTEAFF
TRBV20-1	CSAEATQREWDTQYF
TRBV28	CASSFLAGGQNEQFF
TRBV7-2	CASSSTTSGRANEQFF
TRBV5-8	CASSFSTYNEQFF
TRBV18	CASSPDGRNEQFF
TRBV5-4	CASSLGLAGSTGELFF
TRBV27	CASSLQGAQETQYF
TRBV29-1	CSVEGLSGRAPEQFF